This T cell receptor beta chain is drawn from a study of T-cell memory formation after mild COVID-19. V trimming: 3 bases; J trimming: 2 bases; junction bases outside the gene matches: 4. Germline V gene data show CDR1 as KGHSH and CDR2 as LQKENI. The CDR3 runs to 14 residues. From the 5' RACE reads, TCRdb called clonotypes with MiXCR, one entry per CDR3 protein. This table has tens of thousands of distinct CDR3 sequences, 6% to 8.5% appearing once. The sample holds many counts of this clonotype. The sequencing input was PBMCs or a T cell subset sorted from them (not recorded which). The J gene is TRBJ2-7, the V gene TRBV18, with 7 bases that match TRBD1. The sequence derives from an adult who had mild COVID-19 (a few samples of this study predate the infection). Cell type and time point are not known. CDR3 amino acids: CASSPTGTTYEQYF. DNA for the CDR3: TGTGCCAGCTCACCGACAGGGACAACCTACGAGCAGTACTTC.